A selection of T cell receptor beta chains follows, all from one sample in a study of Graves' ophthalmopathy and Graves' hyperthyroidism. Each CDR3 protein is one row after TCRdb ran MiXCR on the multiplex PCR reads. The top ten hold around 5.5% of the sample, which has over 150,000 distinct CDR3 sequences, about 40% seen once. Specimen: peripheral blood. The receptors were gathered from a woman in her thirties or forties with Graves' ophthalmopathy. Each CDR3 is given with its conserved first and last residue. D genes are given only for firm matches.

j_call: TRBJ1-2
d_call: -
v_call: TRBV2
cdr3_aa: CASSDSWGGYTF

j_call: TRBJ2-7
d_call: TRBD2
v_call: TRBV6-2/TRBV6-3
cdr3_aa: CARRTPGLAPYEQYF

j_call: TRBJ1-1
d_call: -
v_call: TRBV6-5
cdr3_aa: CASSYLGGHEFEAFF

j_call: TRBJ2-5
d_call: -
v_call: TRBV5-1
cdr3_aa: CASSLGQGGYETQYF

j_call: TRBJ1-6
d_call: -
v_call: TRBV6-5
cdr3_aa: CASSLTGFDSPLHF

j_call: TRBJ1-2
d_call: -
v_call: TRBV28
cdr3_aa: CASSSFIIGYTF

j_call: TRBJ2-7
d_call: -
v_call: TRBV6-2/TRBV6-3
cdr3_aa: CASSYGTHSYEQYF

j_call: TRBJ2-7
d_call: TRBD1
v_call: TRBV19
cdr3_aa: CASSIGQGSSYEQYF

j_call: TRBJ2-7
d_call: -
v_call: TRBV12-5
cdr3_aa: CASGNLPLTDWYEQYF

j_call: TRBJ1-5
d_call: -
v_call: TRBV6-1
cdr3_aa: CASSELDSYQPQHF

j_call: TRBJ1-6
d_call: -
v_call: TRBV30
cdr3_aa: CAWSPRSSPLHF

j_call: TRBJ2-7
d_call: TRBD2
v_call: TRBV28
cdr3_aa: CASSLIAGAHEQYF

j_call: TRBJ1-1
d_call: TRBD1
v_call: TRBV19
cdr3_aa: CASTPTGGSEAFF

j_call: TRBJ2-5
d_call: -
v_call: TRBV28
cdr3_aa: CASRPRDRRETQYF

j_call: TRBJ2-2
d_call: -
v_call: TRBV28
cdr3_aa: CASREDTYNTGELFF

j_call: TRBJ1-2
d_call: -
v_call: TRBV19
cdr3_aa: CAGRLTGSAYGYTF

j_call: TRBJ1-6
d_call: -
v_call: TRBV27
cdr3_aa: CASSLVGNNNNSPLHF

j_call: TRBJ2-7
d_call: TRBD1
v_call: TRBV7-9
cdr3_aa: CASSMGQFYEQYF

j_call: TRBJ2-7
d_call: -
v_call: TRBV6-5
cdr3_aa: CASSYGGNEQYF

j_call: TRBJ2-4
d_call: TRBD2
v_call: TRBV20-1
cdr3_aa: CSAPERGGINIQYF

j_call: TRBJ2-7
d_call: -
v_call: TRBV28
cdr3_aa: CASSSWDEQYF

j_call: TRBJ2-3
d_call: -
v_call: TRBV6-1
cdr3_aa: CASSERESTWDTQYF

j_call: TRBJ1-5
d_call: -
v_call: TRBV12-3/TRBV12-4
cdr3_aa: CASSRDTSNQPQHF

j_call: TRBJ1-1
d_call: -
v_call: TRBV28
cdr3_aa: CASSSNSLNTEAFF

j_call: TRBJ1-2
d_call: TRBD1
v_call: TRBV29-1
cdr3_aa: CSGSDRANYGYTF

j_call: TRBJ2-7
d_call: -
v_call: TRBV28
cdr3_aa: CASNAPGLARAYEQYF

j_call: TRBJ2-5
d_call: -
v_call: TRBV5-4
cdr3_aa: CASSKTGTILKETQYF